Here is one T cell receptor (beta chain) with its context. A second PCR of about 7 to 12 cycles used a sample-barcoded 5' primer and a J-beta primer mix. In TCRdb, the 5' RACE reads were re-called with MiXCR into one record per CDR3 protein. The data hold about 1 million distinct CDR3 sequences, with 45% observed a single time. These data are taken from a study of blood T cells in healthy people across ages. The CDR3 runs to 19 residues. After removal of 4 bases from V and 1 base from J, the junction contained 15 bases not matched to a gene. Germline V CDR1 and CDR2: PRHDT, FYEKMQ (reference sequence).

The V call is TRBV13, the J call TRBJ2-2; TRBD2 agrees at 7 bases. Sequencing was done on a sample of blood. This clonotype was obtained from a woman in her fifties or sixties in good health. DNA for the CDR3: TGTGCCAGCAGCTACTTAACGAGTACTAGCGAGAAGAACACCGGGGAGCTGTTTTTT. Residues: CASSYLTSTSEKNTGELFF.